The 30 T cell receptor beta chains below all came from one sample that was sequenced in a study of T-cell memory formation after mild COVID-19. TCRdb recomputed calls from the 5' RACE reads with MiXCR, one row per CDR3 protein. The data show approximately 110,000 distinct CDR3 sequences, about 20% seen once. Sequencing was performed on PBMCs or a T cell subset sorted from them (not recorded which). Receptors originate from a man aged 18 to 35 who had mild COVID-19 (a few samples of this study predate the infection). Cell type and time point are not known.

This clonotype was detected a few times. The chain couples TRBV5-1 to TRBJ1-1, with TRBD1 as a possible D gene (5 bases). The CDR3 is made up of 17 amino acids. Germline V gene lookup returns CDR1 SGHRS and CDR2 YFSETQ. Trimming left V 6 bases short and J 1 base short, with 22 bases between. CDR3 in amino acids: CASTTSSRLGENTEAFF. CDR3 in DNA: TGCGCCAGCACCACATCCTCTCGGCTGGGGGAGAACACTGAAGCTTTCTTT.

V gene TRBV27 combines with J gene TRBJ1-2, with TRBD1 identical over 7 bases. CDR3 length: 13 residues. The V segment lost 4 bases and the J segment 4 bases; nucleotides outside the gene matches: 3. Germline V CDR1 and CDR2: MNHEY, SMNVEV (reference sequence). The CDR3 nucleotides read TGTGCCAGCAGTTCCCCAGGGGGCTATGGCTACACCTTC. This translates into CASSSPGGYGYTF.

This chain joins TRBV29-1 and TRBJ2-1; D is ambiguous. Germline V CDR1 and CDR2: SQVTM, ANQGSEA. The CDR3 contains 10 residues. V shed 8 bases and J shed 8 bases, with 10 bases lying between them. CDR3 DNA: TGCAGCTCCCATGGCGATGAGCAGTTCTTC. It translates to CSSHGDEQFF.

The CDR3 nucleotides are TGTGCCAGCAGTTACTCGAAGGTGAACAGGGTGCGGGAGACCCAGTACTTC. Its translation is CASSYSKVNRVRETQYF. V gene TRBV6-2 or TRBV6-3 combines with J gene TRBJ2-5; the D gene is possibly TRBD1 (6 bases). Trimming pared 0 bases from V and 5 bases from J, leaving 19 bases between. The CDR3 contains 17 residues. CDR1 and CDR2 (germline): MNHEY, SVGEGT.

This chain joins TRBV7-9 and TRBJ2-6, with 9 positions matching TRBD1. Germline values: CDR1 SEHNR, CDR2 FQNEAQ (reference sequence). The J segment lost 4 bases and the V segment lost 5 bases, leaving 12 bases of the junction unmatched. The CDR3 has 18 amino acids. This chain's CDR3 is CASSTTGTGSMGANVLTF. The CDR3 nucleotides read TGTGCCAGCAGCACAACCGGGACAGGGTCTATGGGGGCCAACGTCCTGACTTTC.

This clonotype showed up just a few times. The chain employs TRBV20-1 and TRBJ1-1; D ambiguous. The V end lost 8 bases, the J end lost 0 bases, and 7 bases lay between the germline ends. This CDR3 spans 11 amino acids. Per the germline V gene, CDR1 is DFQATT and CDR2 is SNEGSKA (reference sequence). The CDR3 DNA is TGCAGTTCTCTGATGAACACTGAAGCTTTCTTT. Translation gives CSSLMNTEAFF.

This clonotype was seen only a few times. The genes are TRBV5-1 and TRBJ2-5; tentatively, D is TRBD1 or TRBD2 (5 bases each). The CDR3 loop spans 17 amino acids. The V gene's germline CDR1 is SGHRS and CDR2 YFSETQ. V lost 1 base, J lost 0 bases, and 16 bases lay in between. CDR3 DNA sequence: TGCGCCAGCAGCTTGTTACCGGGACCTGTGTACCAAGAGACCCAGTACTTC. It codes for CASSLLPGPVYQETQYF.

Judged by abundance, this clonotype is medium-sized (0.01 to 0.1%). Written as DNA, the CDR3 is TGCGCCAGCAGCCAAGATTCCGGGGGCAGTCAGCCCCAGCATTTT. Amino acids: CASSQDSGGSQPQHF. This chain connects TRBV4-1 to TRBJ1-5; tentatively, D is TRBD1 (6 bases). This CDR3 has 15 residues. CDR1 is MGHRA, CDR2 YSYEKL, per germline. Trimming left V 0 bases short and J 6 bases short, with 12 bases between.

This clonotype was recorded a few times. The rearrangement joins TRBV4-1 to TRBJ1-1; D is perhaps TRBD1 (5 bases). Germline V gene lookup returns CDR1 MGHRA and CDR2 YSYEKL. V was pared by 3 bases and J by 0 bases, with 14 bases between. This CDR3 region has 16 residues. The DNA of the CDR3 is TGCGCCAGCAGCCACCCCTGGGAGGGGATGAACACTGAAGCTTTCTTT. This codes for CASSHPWEGMNTEAFF.

The chain is built from TRBV6-4 and TRBJ2-7; D is possibly TRBD1 (6 bases). CDR3 length: 16 residues. The germline gives CDR1 MRHNA, CDR2 SNTAGT. With 2 bases removed from V and 3 bases from J, the gap between germline ends came to 17 bases. The CDR3 loop reads CASSDRFRDTSYEQYV. The CDR3 region has the DNA TGTGCCAGCAGTGACCGATTCCGGGACACGAGCTACGAGCAGTACGTC.

This clonotype was seen a few times. The rearrangement links TRBV24-1 to TRBJ2-2; the D gene is possibly TRBD1 (5 bases). The length of the CDR3 is 15 residues. The germline gives CDR1 KGHDR, CDR2 SFDVKD. V lost 1 base and J 1 base, leaving 6 bases between the germline ends. The CDR3 sequence: CATSDLRGNTGELFF. The CDR3 DNA reads TGTGCCACCAGTGATTTAAGGGGGAACACCGGGGAGCTGTTTTTT.

This clonotype was picked up a small number of times. The V and J genes are TRBV27 and TRBJ1-3; no firm D call. Germline V gives CDR1 MNHEY, CDR2 SMNVEV (reference sequence). V shed 3 bases and J shed 0 bases, with 9 bases lying between them. The CDR3 extends over 15 amino acids. The CDR3 DNA reads TGTGCCAGCAGTTTGGCCGCGAGCTCTGGAAACACCATATATTTT. This codes for CASSLAASSGNTIYF.

The chain joins TRBV4-1 to TRBJ1-2, with D perhaps matching TRBD1 (6 bases). This CDR3 has 14 amino acids. The V end lost 2 bases, the J end lost 8 bases, and 15 bases lay between the germline ends. Germline CDR1 and CDR2: MGHRA and YSYEKL. The CDR3 sequence is CASSQPGQRLGYTF. DNA of the CDR3: TGCGCCAGCAGCCAACCGGGACAACGGCTAGGCTACACCTTC.

Comments on this clonotype: Compared with germline, one end of the junction differs, possibly owing to a read error. The chain has TRBV6-5 and TRBJ2-7, with TRBD1 identical over 10 bases. Germline V gene lookup returns CDR1 MNHEY and CDR2 SVGAGI. The CDR3 loop spans 13 amino acids. CDR3 in amino acids: CASQGDRGSIMDF. CDR3 DNA sequence: TGTGCCTCTCAAGGGGACAGGGGTAGTATTATGGACTTC.

The J gene is TRBJ1-2, the V gene TRBV12-3 or TRBV12-4; 8 bases fit TRBD1. The CDR3 totals 16 residues. The J segment lost 2 bases and the V segment lost 6 bases, leaving 11 bases of the junction unmatched. The CDR3 region has the DNA TGTGCCAGCAGGCCGACGACAGGGGAAGGCAACTATGGCTACACCTTC. Its protein product is CASRPTTGEGNYGYTF.

The chain carries TRBV10-3 and TRBJ1-2; no definite D call. Germline CDR1 is ENHRY and CDR2 is SYGVKD. V dropped 3 bases and J dropped 4 bases, with 6 bases sitting between them. CDR3 length equals 12 residues. In DNA, the CDR3 is TGTGCCATCAGTGACGGGGTCTATGGCTACACCTTC. This sequence encodes CAISDGVYGYTF.

V usage is TRBV6-5 and J usage is TRBJ1-6; 7 bases are shared with TRBD1. CDR3 size: 17 residues. The ends lost 6 bases at V and 1 base at J; junction bases unmatched: 9. In germline, CDR1 is MNHEY, CDR2 SVGAGI. The CDR3 region has the DNA TGTGCCAGCAGCAAGACGACAGGGATTTCCTATAATTCACCCCTCCACTTT. Translating gives CASSKTTGISYNSPLHF.

This clonotype was seen a few times. V gene TRBV19 combines with J gene TRBJ1-1, with D possibly matching TRBD1 (6 bases). V was shortened by 1 base and J by 5 bases, with 8 bases between the two germline ends. Germline values: CDR1 LNHDA, CDR2 SQIVND (reference sequence). The CDR3 loop spans 13 amino acids. The CDR3 loop is CASSIGGATEAFF. The CDR3 bases are TGTGCCAGTAGTATAGGGGGGGCTACTGAAGCTTTCTTT.

The chain has TRBV5-6 and TRBJ1-2; no definite D call. The CDR3 extends over 15 amino acids. Trimming took off 0 bases at V and 7 bases at J, with 16 bases between the two ends. Per the germline V gene, CDR1 is SGHDT and CDR2 is YYEEEE. CDR3 amino acids: CASSLELHFLGGYTF. CDR3 nucleotide sequence: TGTGCCAGCAGCTTGGAACTACACTTTCTGGGTGGCTACACCTTC.

This clonotype was picked up a small number of times. The chain employs TRBV30 and TRBJ2-7; D gene unclear. V gave up 4 bases and J gave up 0 bases, with 10 bases separating them. The CDR3 loop spans 13 amino acids. The V gene's germline CDR1 is GTSNPN and CDR2 SVGIG (reference sequence). The CDR3, as DNA: TGTGCCTGGACCAAGGGCAGCTCCTACGAGCAGTACTTC. Translation gives CAWTKGSSYEQYF.

This clonotype was observed a few times. The chain uses TRBV4-1 and TRBJ2-7; D gene unclear. The CDR3 spans 12 residues. Germline loops: CDR1 MGHRA, CDR2 YSYEKL. V dropped 0 bases and J dropped 3 bases, with 3 bases sitting between them. This CDR3 is CASSQDYYEQYF. The CDR3 DNA sequence: TGCGCCAGCAGCCAAGATTACTACGAGCAGTACTTC.

This clonotype was detected only a few times. CDR3 nucleotide sequence: TGCGCCAGCAGCTTGGAAGAGGCCCTTAATGAGCAGTTCTTC. Its protein is CASSLEEALNEQFF. The chain uses TRBV5-1 and TRBJ2-1; no reliable D call. This CDR3 region has 14 residues. Trimming stripped 0 bases from V and 7 bases from J, with 11 bases between. The germline gives CDR1 SGHRS, CDR2 YFSETQ.

The gene calls are TRBV5-1 and TRBJ2-1; the D gene is possibly TRBD1 (6 bases). This CDR3 spans 15 amino acids. V lost 0 bases and J 7 bases, leaving 14 bases between the germline ends. Germline CDR1 and CDR2: SGHRS and YFSETQ. The CDR3 DNA reads TGCGCCAGCAGCTTGGCTGGGGGCTGGGGGAATGAGCAGTTCTTC. Translation: CASSLAGGWGNEQFF.

This clonotype has a handful of counts. The V gene is TRBV7-2, the J gene TRBJ2-2; possibly TRBD2 for D (6 bases). V was pared by 5 bases and J by 7 bases, with 11 bases between. The CDR3 is made up of 13 amino acids. Germline lookup yields CDR1 SGHTA and CDR2 FQGNSA. CDR3 residues: CASSPQGGGELFF. In DNA form, the CDR3 reads TGTGCCAGCAGCCCGCAGGGAGGCGGGGAGCTGTTTTTT.

The chain employs TRBV11-2 and TRBJ1-3; D call uncertain. With 1 base removed from V and 0 bases from J, the gap between germline ends came to 16 bases. The CDR3 consists of 18 residues. Germline loops: CDR1 SGHAT, CDR2 FQNNGV. CDR3 sequence reads: CASSLARAAAYSGNTIYF. CDR3 DNA sequence: TGTGCCAGCAGCTTAGCCCGAGCAGCAGCATACTCTGGAAACACCATATATTTT.

This clonotype showed up many times. V is TRBV24-1 and J is TRBJ1-1; D unclear. The CDR3 loop spans 14 amino acids. The ends were cut back, 12 bases at V and 0 bases at J, with 16 bases in the middle. Looked up from germline, CDR1 is KGHDR and CDR2 is SFDVKD. The CDR3 here is CASTTENMNTEAFF. In DNA, the CDR3 is TGTGCCTCCACCACAGAAAATATGAACACTGAAGCTTTCTTT.

The chain is built from TRBV27 and TRBJ1-2; perhaps TRBD1 as D (6 bases). CDR3 length: 12 amino acids. The ends were cut back, 8 bases at V and 6 bases at J, with 13 bases in the middle. Germline CDR1 reads MNHEY; CDR2 reads SMNVEV (reference sequence). CDR3 region: CASGRGIHGYTF. DNA of the CDR3: TGTGCCAGCGGAAGGGGGATCCATGGCTACACCTTC.

The gene calls are TRBV29-1 and TRBJ2-1; 10 bases are shared with TRBD2. Trimming removed 7 bases from V and 4 bases from J; junction bases left unmatched: 4. Germline V gene data show CDR1 as SQVTM and CDR2 as ANQGSEA. The CDR3 contains 13 residues. In nucleotides, the CDR3 is TGCAGCGCCGGGACTAGCGATTACAATGAGCAGTTCTTC. Protein: CSAGTSDYNEQFF.

This clonotype has ten or more counts. The chain has TRBV6-2 or TRBV6-3 and TRBJ2-7; possible D gene TRBD1, 6 bases. Germline CDR1 and CDR2: MNHEY and SVGEGT. The CDR3 is 14 residues long. Trimming removed 8 bases from V and 3 bases from J, with 17 bases in between. DNA for the CDR3: TGTGCCAGCTCCCGGACAGTAGAATTCTACGAGCAGTACGTC. Translation: CASSRTVEFYEQYV.

This clonotype turned up a few times. The genes are TRBV13 and TRBJ2-7; TRBD2 is a possible D gene (6 bases). This CDR3 is built from 14 residues. The V and J ends lost 5 bases and 1 base respectively, with 12 bases between them. CDR1 is PRHDT and CDR2 is FYEKMQ in the germline V gene (reference sequence). CDR3: CASSLRRASYEQYF. CDR3 bases: TGTGCCAGCAGCCTAAGGAGGGCTTCCTACGAGCAGTACTTC.